The rows below give T cell receptor beta chains drawn from one sample of a study of shared clonotypes between healthy human individuals. Clones were read by immunoSEQ multiplex PCR, and TCRdb kept only the in-frame ones, dropping some. The table shows roughly 1,500,000 clones, with approximately 98.5% occurring only once. Sample: naive CD4+ T cells sorted from blood. These receptor sequences come from a man aged 25-45 years in good health. The CDR3 runs from the conserved cysteine through the conserved F or W. A D gene is named only where the DNA matches it firmly. Clone size is not always given. Where it is, it says once, few, many or a class for expanded clones.

TRBJ2-1 - TRBV5-1 TRBD2 CASSTGLAEPYNEQFF TGCGCCAGCAGCACAGGACTAGCGGAGCCCTACAATGAGCAGTTCTTC
TRBJ2-3 once TRBV9 - CASSVGSYTDTQYF TGTGCCAGCAGCGTAGGTAGCTACACAGATACGCAGTATTTT
TRBJ2-2 - TRBV2 - CASGIAFPVRTGELFF TGTGCCAGCGGGATAGCGTTTCCTGTTCGGACCGGGGAGCTGTTTTTT
TRBJ1-1 - TRBV6-5 - CASSPWGGEGTEAFF TGTGCCAGCAGTCCCTGGGGGGGCGAGGGCACTGAAGCTTTCTTT
TRBJ2-7 - TRBV9 TRBD2 CASSVAWGGYEQYF TGTGCCAGCAGCGTAGCTTGGGGGGGCTACGAGCAGTACTTC
TRBJ1-1 - TRBV2 - CASISAGPGTEAFF TGTGCCAGCATCTCGGCAGGGCCGGGCACTGAAGCTTTCTTT
TRBJ2-2 - TRBV7-2 - CASSLVVGHTGELFF TGTGCCAGCAGCTTAGTTGTGGGCCACACCGGGGAGCTGTTTTTT
TRBJ2-1 - TRBV7-6 TRBD2 CASSLKTSGSGAEQFF TGTGCCAGCAGCTTAAAGACTAGCGGGAGTGGGGCAGAGCAGTTCTTC
TRBJ2-5 - TRBV4-1 - CASSQVVQETQYF TGCGCCAGCAGCCAAGTGGTACAAGAGACCCAGTACTTC
TRBJ2-2 - TRBV5-4 - CASSLGGSAGTGELFF TGTGCCAGCAGCTTGGGAGGATCAGCGGGCACCGGGGAGCTGTTTTTT
TRBJ1-3 - TRBV5-1 - CASSLVPLQYSGNTIYF TGCGCCAGCAGCTTGGTACCCCTACAGTACTCTGGAAACACCATATATTTT
TRBJ2-2 - TRBV18 - CASSAGSAGELFF TGTGCCAGCTCAGCAGGGTCGGCCGGGGAGCTGTTTTTT
TRBJ1-1 - TRBV11-2 - CASSVGTRMNTEAFF TGTGCCAGCAGCGTCGGGACACGGATGAACACTGAAGCTTTCTTT
TRBJ2-7 - TRBV5-4 - CASSLAVDSAISYEQYF TGTGCCAGCAGCTTGGCCGTGGACAGTGCAATCTCCTACGAGCAGTACTTC
TRBJ2-7 - TRBV19 TRBD1 CASSIGQGTYEQYF TGTGCCAGTAGTATAGGACAGGGGACCTACGAGCAGTACTTC
TRBJ1-1 - TRBV9 - CASSVDVFLGSAEAFF TGTGCCAGCAGCGTAGATGTGTTTCTTGGGAGCGCTGAAGCTTTCTTT
TRBJ1-5 - TRBV6-1 - CASSDMWGERQPQHF TGTGCCAGCAGTGATATGTGGGGGGAACGACAGCCCCAGCATTTT
TRBJ1-2 - TRBV7-2 - CASSLVSLGTVGYTF TGTGCCAGCAGCTTAGTCTCTTTGGGGACGGTTGGCTACACCTTC
TRBJ2-2 - TRBV28 - CASSLTGPGELFF TGTGCCAGCAGTTTAACGGGACCCGGGGAGCTGTTTTTT
TRBJ2-2 - TRBV19 TRBD2 CASSQGLVAGELFF TGTGCCAGTAGCCAGGGACTAGTTGCCGGGGAGCTGTTTTTT
TRBJ2-1 - TRBV27 - CASSFRLVYNEQFF TGTGCCAGCAGTTTCCGACTAGTCTACAATGAGCAGTTCTTC
TRBJ2-6 - TRBV25-1 - CASSGTPFSGANVLTF TGTGCCAGCAGTGGGACACCTTTCTCTGGGGCCAACGTCCTGACTTTC
TRBJ2-5 - TRBV11-2 - CASSHGETQYF TGTGCCAGCAGCCACGGGGAGACCCAGTACTTC
TRBJ2-7 - TRBV2 - CASSEYTYEQYF TGTGCCAGCAGTGAGTACACCTACGAGCAGTACTTC
TRBJ2-1 - TRBV5-1 - CASSLGAGYNEQFF TGCGCCAGCAGCTTGGGGGCAGGGTACAATGAGCAGTTCTTC
TRBJ1-3 once TRBV10-2 - CASSESVKSSGNTIYF TGCGCCAGCAGTGAGTCGGTCAAAAGCTCTGGAAACACCATATATTTT
TRBJ2-1 - TRBV7-2 - CASSLGGAPFDEQFF TGTGCCAGCAGCCTGGGGGGGGCCCCGTTCGATGAGCAGTTCTTC
TRBJ2-7 - TRBV14 TRBD1 CASSPGLVQGARLYEQYF TGTGCCAGCAGCCCGGGTCTGGTACAGGGGGCAAGGCTCTACGAGCAGTACTTC
TRBJ1-1 - TRBV18 - CASSPNPQGMGDTEAFF TGTGCCAGCTCGCCGAACCCACAGGGCATGGGAGACACTGAAGCTTTCTTT
TRBJ1-5 - TRBV7-9 TRBD1 CASSLRQGQPQHF TGTGCCAGCAGCTTAAGACAGGGGCAGCCCCAGCATTTT
TRBJ2-1 - TRBV5-1 TRBD2 CASSLETSGSGYNEQFF TGCGCCAGCAGCTTGGAAACTAGCGGGAGTGGCTACAATGAGCAGTTCTTC
TRBJ2-5 - TRBV12-5 TRBD2 CASGEGTSGIQETQYF TGTGCTAGTGGAGAGGGGACTAGCGGAATCCAAGAGACCCAGTACTTC
TRBJ2-1 - TRBV29-1 - CSVINDRAGYNEQFF TGCAGCGTAATCAATGACAGGGCGGGATACAATGAGCAGTTCTTC
TRBJ2-4 - TRBV7-9 TRBD1 CASSLVGPGGDENIQYF TGTGCCAGCAGCTTAGTGGGCCCAGGGGGCGATGAAAACATTCAGTACTTC
TRBJ1-5 - TRBV19 - CASSIRGNQPQHF TGTGCCAGTAGTATACGTGGCAATCAGCCCCAGCATTTT
TRBJ2-5 - TRBV7-9 - CATGQPDGTQYF TGTGCCACCGGACAGCCTGATGGGACCCAGTACTTC
TRBJ2-1 once TRBV9 TRBD2 CASSVGSSGGGYNEQFF TGTGCCAGCAGCGTAGGATCTAGCGGAGGTGGGTACAATGAGCAGTTCTTC
TRBJ2-7 - TRBV28 - CASSSAPDSSYEQYF TGTGCCAGCAGTTCCGCCCCGGACAGCTCCTACGAGCAGTACTTC